These 20 T cell receptor beta chains share one sample of origin, sequenced in a study of CD8+ T cells in alopecia areata. cDNA serving as the sequencing template came from extracted, reverse transcribed RNA. Sequencing used immunoSEQ multiplex PCR; TCRdb keeps in-frame clones, though not all of them. The table has 5,800 or so clones, 60% to 70% seen once; the top ten hold around 10%. Alopecia areata patients provided lesional scalp punch biopsies and peripheral blood, both collected for the study. Material: skin, obtained at week 0. These receptors came from a human donor with alopecia areata.

J is TRBJ1-4 and V is TRBV19, with 9 bases lining up with TRBD1. V dropped 5 bases and J dropped 6; count of bases not matched to a gene: 7. CDR3 length equals 15 residues. The germline V gene encodes CDR1 LNHDA and CDR2 SQIVND (reference sequence). The CDR3 spells CASSLAGTGYEKLFF. CDR3 bases: TGTGCCAGTAGTCTAGCCGGGACAGGGTATGAAAAACTGTTTTTT. The variable domain in full, completed from reference TRBV19 and TRBJ1-4, reads DGGITQSPKYLFRKEGQNVTLSCEQNLNHDAMYWYRQDPGQGLRLIYYSQIVNDFQKGDIAEGYSVSREKKESFPLTVTSAQKNPTAFYLCASSLAGTGYEKLFFGSGTQLSVL.

This chain links TRBV14 with TRBJ2-1, with a weak D call TRBD1 (6 bases). CDR1 and CDR2 (germline): SGHDN, FVKESK. This CDR3 comprises 14 residues. V dropped 3 bases and J dropped 8 bases, with 14 bases sitting between them. CDR3 nucleotides: TGTGCCAGCAGCCAGGGAGAGACAGGTCATGAGCAGTTCTTC. Protein: CASSQGETGHEQFF.

The genes are TRBV6-5 and TRBJ1-6; D call uncertain. The ends were cut back, 2 bases at V and 10 bases at J, with 9 bases in the middle. The CDR3 consists of 13 residues. Germline V gene data show CDR1 as MNHEY and CDR2 as SVGAGI. The CDR3, as DNA: TGTGCCAGCAGTTACGGACCCCAGTCACCCCTCCACTTT. Amino acid sequence: CASSYGPQSPLHF.

This sequence joins TRBV13 and TRBJ2-1; D ambiguous. Trimming stripped 5 bases from V and 4 bases from J, with 15 bases between. The CDR3 has 15 residues. Germline V gives CDR1 PRHDT, CDR2 FYEKMQ (reference sequence). CDR3 DNA: TGTGCCAGCAGCCCCAATGGGCCCACATACAATGAGCAGTTCTTC. Encoded protein: CASSPNGPTYNEQFF.

This clone occurred once. V usage is TRBV27 and J usage is TRBJ2-5, with 14 bases fitting TRBD2. CDR1 MNHEY and CDR2 SMNVEV come from the germline V gene (reference sequence). CDR3 length equals 18 residues. Losses at the gene ends were 4 bases for V and 3 bases for J; bases not matched to a gene: 10. CDR3 DNA sequence: TGTGCCAGCAGTTCCCGCACCGGACTAGCGGGGGGAGAAGAGACCCAGTACTTC. It is translated as CASSSRTGLAGGEETQYF.

The CDR3 loop reads CSAQEGRGTEAFF. The DNA of the CDR3 is TGCAGCGCCCAGGAGGGTAGAGGCACTGAAGCTTTCTTT. V and J are TRBV29-1 and TRBJ1-1; unclear D gene. V lost 7 bases and J lost 4, with 16 bases in between. The length of the CDR3 is 13 residues. Germline loops: CDR1 SQVTM, CDR2 ANQGSEA.

V and J are TRBV7-9 and TRBJ2-1, with D maybe TRBD2 (5 bases). CDR1 SEHNR and CDR2 FQNEAQ come from the germline V gene (reference sequence). CDR3 length equals 14 residues. V lost 1 base, J lost 3 bases, and 7 bases lay in between. In DNA form, the CDR3 reads TGTGCCAGCAGCTTAGACGGGGACTACAATGAGCAGTTCTTC. Translation: CASSLDGDYNEQFF.

This clone occurred once. The chain has TRBV9 and TRBJ1-6; D unresolved. V lost 3 bases and J lost 5, with 6 bases in between. Germline loops: CDR1 SGDLS, CDR2 YYNGEE. The CDR3 has 13 amino acids. For the CDR3, the DNA is TGTGCCAGCAGCGCTGGCCATAATTCACCCCTCCACTTT. This sequence encodes CASSAGHNSPLHF.

This clone has only a few counts. The chain uses TRBV18 and TRBJ2-7; D is ambiguous. The CDR3 has 17 residues. V gave up 1 base and J gave up 1 base, with 17 bases separating them. Germline lookup yields CDR1 KGHSH and CDR2 LQKENI. The CDR3 loop reads CASSPLAVGFRSYEQYF. Here the CDR3 DNA reads TGTGCCAGCTCACCACTGGCAGTCGGGTTTCGGTCCTACGAGCAGTACTTC.

The chain has TRBV6-1 and TRBJ1-2; the match to TRBD1 covers 9 bases. V lost 5 bases, J lost 6 bases, and 4 bases stayed unmatched. The germline gives CDR1 MNHNS, CDR2 SASEGT. This CDR3 has 13 residues. CDR3 protein: CASSWDRVDGYTF. CDR3 in DNA: TGTGCCAGCAGTTGGGACAGGGTGGATGGCTACACCTTC.

The chain carries TRBV11-1 and TRBJ2-2, with D uncertain. The CDR3 is 14 residues long. The V end lost 7 bases, the J end lost 4 bases, and 13 bases lay between the germline ends. Germline V gene data show CDR1 as SGHAT and CDR2 as FQDESV (reference sequence). In DNA form, the CDR3 reads TGTGCCAGCACTCGAGGAAGGCCCACCGGGGAGCTGTTTTTT. It codes for CASTRGRPTGELFF.

The J gene is TRBJ2-4, the V gene TRBV7-9; possible D gene TRBD1, 6 bases. The CDR3 is 15 residues long. Between the trimmed V and J ends, which lost 5 bases and 2 bases, there was a span of 13 bases. Germline V CDR1 and CDR2: SEHNR, FQNEAQ (reference sequence). The CDR3 sequence: CASSQQGLTKNIQYF. Here the CDR3 DNA reads TGTGCCAGCAGCCAACAGGGTTTAACCAAAAACATTCAGTACTTC.

The chain combines TRBV5-6 with TRBJ2-7; D might be TRBD2 (5 bases). Germline assignment: CDR1 SGHDT and CDR2 YYEEEE. V gave up 3 bases and J gave up 1 base, with 8 bases separating them. The length of the CDR3 is 13 residues. The CDR3 loop is CASSWLASYEQYF. Written as DNA, the CDR3 is TGTGCCAGCAGCTGGCTAGCATCCTACGAGCAGTACTTC.

This clone was seen a single time. The J gene is TRBJ2-7, the V gene TRBV7-9, with 8 bases identical to TRBD1. Germline CDR1 and CDR2: SEHNR and FQNEAQ (reference sequence). V lost 5 bases and J lost 1; bases outside the gene matches: 7. The CDR3 contains 15 residues. CDR3 sequence reads: CASSRDRTLSYEQYF. The CDR3 DNA follows: TGTGCCAGCAGCAGGGACAGGACCCTATCCTACGAGCAGTACTTC.

This clone came up once. V and J are TRBV11-2 and TRBJ2-7; the D is unclear. There are 14 residues in the CDR3. In germline, CDR1 is SGHAT, CDR2 FQNNGV. Deletions cut 5 bases from V and 3 bases from J, with 14 bases between. Here the CDR3 DNA reads TGTGCCAGCAGCCCGAATCAGTTCGGCTACGAGCAGTACTTC. It is translated as CASSPNQFGYEQYF.

This clone showed up just a few times. One end of the junction does not line up with germline, which may come from a read error. The chain recombines TRBV10-3 with TRBJ2-1; no clear D. CDR1 and CDR2 from the germline V gene are ENHRY and SYGVKD. There are 16 residues in the CDR3. The CDR3 loop reads CASSYSNPRDYNEQFF. The CDR3, as DNA: TGTGCCAGCAGTTACTCGAACCCCCGAGACTACAATGAGCAGTTCTTC.

V usage is TRBV7-6 and J usage is TRBJ2-3; 8 bases line up with TRBD1. The CDR3 length is 16 residues. Germline loops: CDR1 SGHVS, CDR2 FNYEAQ. V shed 1 base, J shed 6 bases, and the junction held 9 bases outside the gene matches. CDR3 coding DNA: TGTGCCAGCAGCTTAGGGTTGACAGGGGCGCAGGATACGCAGTATTTT. It encodes CASSLGLTGAQDTQYF.

This clone occurred a few times. CDR3 loop: CASASETQYF. CDR3 in DNA: TGTGCCAGCGCCTCGGAGACCCAGTACTTC. The chain carries TRBV2 and TRBJ2-5; no clear D. CDR1 is SNHLY, CDR2 FYNNEI, per germline. This CDR3 has 10 residues. Trimming shortened V by 8 bases and J by 5 bases, and 6 bases separated the two germline ends.

The chain uses TRBV2 and TRBJ2-3; D may be TRBD1 (6 bases). The V gene lost 6 bases and the J gene lost 4 bases, with 20 bases spanning the gap. The germline V gene has CDR1 SNHLY and CDR2 FYNNEI. CDR3 length: 16 amino acids. CDR3 protein: CASSQGLGARADTQYF. In DNA form, the CDR3 reads TGTGCCAGCAGCCAGGGTCTGGGGGCGCGGGCAGATACGCAGTATTTT.

By sample share, this clone is large. The chain links TRBV29-1 to TRBJ1-4; 10 bases match TRBD1. Trimming took 6 bases from V and 8 from J; bases not matched to a gene: 6. The CDR3 loop spans 13 amino acids. Looked up from germline, CDR1 is SQVTM and CDR2 is ANQGSEA. CDR3 loop: CSVQTGGGEKLFF. The CDR3 bases are TGCAGCGTCCAGACAGGGGGCGGCGAAAAACTGTTTTTT.